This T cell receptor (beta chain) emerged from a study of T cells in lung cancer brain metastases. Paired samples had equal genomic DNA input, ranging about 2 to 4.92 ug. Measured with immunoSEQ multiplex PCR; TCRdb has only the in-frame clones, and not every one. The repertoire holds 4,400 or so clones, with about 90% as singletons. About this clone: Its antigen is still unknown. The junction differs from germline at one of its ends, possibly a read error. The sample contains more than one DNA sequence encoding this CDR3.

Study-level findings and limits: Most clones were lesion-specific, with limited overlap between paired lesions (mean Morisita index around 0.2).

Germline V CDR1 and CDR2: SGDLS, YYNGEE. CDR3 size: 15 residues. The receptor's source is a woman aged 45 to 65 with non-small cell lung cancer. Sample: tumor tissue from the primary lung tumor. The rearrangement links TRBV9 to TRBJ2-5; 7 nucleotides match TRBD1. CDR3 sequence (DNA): TGTGCCAGTAGCGCCGGGACAGTGAGTGCAGAGACCCAGTACTTC. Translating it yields CASSAGTVSAETQYF.